This T cell receptor beta chain was sequenced for a study of blood T cell repertoires in COVID-19. At the level of the study: The origin of the acute and convalescent COVID-19 samples was the United States, Italy and Spain.

CDR3 length equals 17 residues. J was trimmed by 5 bases and V by 2 bases; bases with no gene match: 14. The method was immunoSEQ multiplex PCR; TCRdb's version includes in-frame clones alone and lacks a portion of them. The repertoire holds some 30,000 clones, with roughly 87% as singletons. This rearrangement joins TRBV23-1 to TRBJ2-7; 8 bases map to TRBD1. TRBV23-1 is marked as an open reading frame, function uncertain. The sequenced sample was peripheral blood. The source is a man aged 50-59 years with active or convalescent COVID-19. CDR3 in amino acids: CASSQASDRVRLHEQYF. The CDR3 coding sequence is TGCGCCAGCAGTCAAGCGTCGGACAGGGTCAGACTACACGAGCAGTACTTC.